The present T cell receptor (beta chain) was sequenced within a study of T-cell reconstitution after alpha-beta-depleted transplantation in children. Comments on this clonotype: Its matching antigen is unknown.

Unique molecular identifiers were incorporated during preparation of the TCRbeta library. TCRdb called the PCR reads again in MiXCR, with one record for every CDR3 protein. The table includes more than 200,000 distinct CDR3 sequences, roughly 25% detected once. The ends were cut back, 6 bases at V and 6 bases at J, with 18 bases in the middle. Germline CDR1 is MNHEY and CDR2 is SVGAGI. The CDR3 totals 14 residues. The study's findings and limits: The origin of alpha-beta T cells about two months after transplant was reportedly several hundred expanded graft clones. T cells produced anew were the main source of T-cell counts and diversity one year after transplant.

The source is a female patient aged 2-9 years who had a stem cell transplant for congenital amegakaryocytic thrombocytopenia, so the T cells may come from the graft donor. The chain couples TRBV6-5 to TRBJ2-7, with D tentatively TRBD1 (6 bases). Sample: PBMCs, mostly from graft donor cells, taken 360 days after TCRalphabeta/CD19-depleted stem cell transplant. CDR3 in amino acids: CASSSRHRDLEQYF. CDR3 bases: TGTGCCAGCAGCTCCCGGCACAGGGACCTCGAGCAGTACTTC.